This TCR beta chain was captured in a study of shared clonotypes between healthy human individuals. Into CD45RA+ naive and CD45RA-negative memory subsets, the CD4+ cells were split. Profiled with immunoSEQ multiplex PCR; TCRdb holds only in-frame clones, not every one. The profile covers roughly 1.4 million clones, with 98% appearing a single time and 0.36% taken by the ten largest. The CDR3 is 13 residues long. Trimming cost V 8 bases and J 3 bases; bases outside gene matches: 7. Germline values: CDR1 SNHLY, CDR2 FYNNEI. The chain joins TRBV2 to TRBJ2-7, with 7 bases aligning to TRBD2. The source of this sequence is a man younger than 40 in good health. The specimen sequenced was naive CD4+ T cells sorted from blood. Subset noted: CD45RA+ positively selected. CDR3 sequence reads: CASPRRGDYEQYF. The CDR3, as DNA: TGTGCCAGCCCTAGACGGGGGGACTACGAGCAGTACTTC. Full variable domain (missing parts from reference TRBV2 and TRBJ2-7): EPEVTQTPSHQVTQMGQEVILRCVPISNHLYFYWYRQILGQKVEFLVSFYNNEISEKSEIFDDQFSVERPDGSNFTLKIRSTKLEDSAMYFCASPRRGDYEQYFGPGTRLTVT.